This entry lists 30 T cell receptor beta chains sequenced from one sample in a study of blood T cell repertoires in COVID-19. Sequenced by immunoSEQ multiplex PCR; TCRdb stores in-frame clones only, minus some. The repertoire holds about 150,000 clones, with more than 80% as singletons. The sample was peripheral blood. The receptor set was obtained from a human donor with acute or convalescent COVID-19. The donor label of this sample is uncertain.

This chain links TRBV4-1 with TRBJ2-5; a possible D gene is TRBD2 (6 bases). Germline V gives CDR1 MGHRA, CDR2 YSYEKL. This CDR3 comprises 12 residues. With 5 bases removed from V and 5 bases from J, the gap between germline ends came to 9 bases. This chain's CDR3 is CASSKEGETQYF. Here the CDR3 DNA reads TGCGCCAGCAGCAAGGAGGGGGAGACCCAGTACTTC.

J is TRBJ1-1 and V is TRBV12-3 or TRBV12-4; D is unclear. V gave up 8 bases and J gave up 6 bases, with 13 bases separating them. This CDR3 comprises 12 residues. For the CDR3, the DNA is TGTGCCAGCGGGCAGGTCGGCTCTGAAGCTTTCTTT. Translated, it gives CASGQVGSEAFF.

This clone has just a few counts. The sample contains more than one DNA sequence encoding this CDR3. In DNA, the CDR3 is TGTGCCAGCAGCCGTACCTCCGGACACACAGATACGCAGTATTTT. Amino acid sequence: CASSRTSGHTDTQYF. This chain connects TRBV5-4 to TRBJ2-3; D may be TRBD1 (5 bases). V was clipped by 4 bases and J by 2 bases, with 14 bases between them. The CDR3 runs 15 residues. Looked up from germline, CDR1 is SGHNT and CDR2 is YYREEE (reference sequence).

This clone is a singleton in its sample. The chain couples TRBV18 to TRBJ2-6; no reliable D call. Trimming took 5 bases from V and 1 from J, leaving 6 bases between them. The CDR3 consists of 14 residues. The germline V gene has CDR1 KGHSH and CDR2 LQKENI. CDR3 sequence reads: CASSSDSGANVLTF. In nucleotides, the CDR3 is TGTGCCAGCTCATCAGATTCTGGGGCCAACGTCCTGACTTTC.

The chain carries TRBV24-1 and TRBJ1-2, with D unclear. The V end lost 2 bases, the J end lost 4 bases, and 7 bases lay between the germline ends. Germline-derived CDR1 and CDR2 are KGHDR and SFDVKD. The CDR3 has 13 residues. CDR3 DNA: TGTGCCACCAGTGATTCCCGGTCCTATGGCTACACCTTC. Protein product: CATSDSRSYGYTF.

This clone was picked up a small number of times. The identical CDR3 is also encoded by other nucleotide sequences in the sample. The V call is TRBV5-4, the J call TRBJ2-2; tentatively, D is TRBD2 (5 bases). The CDR3 runs to 15 residues. Germline CDR1 and CDR2: SGHNT and YYREEE (reference sequence). Trimming pared 0 bases from V and 5 bases from J, leaving 11 bases between. The CDR3 loop reads CASSLGDRGTGELFF. In nucleotides, the CDR3 is TGTGCCAGCAGCTTGGGGGATCGAGGGACCGGGGAGCTGTTTTTT.

The CDR3 bases are TGTGCCACCAGTGATTTCGGCGGGACAGATACGCAGTATTTT. Amino acid sequence: CATSDFGGTDTQYF. V usage is TRBV24-1 and J usage is TRBJ2-3; maybe TRBD2 (5 bases). This CDR3 has 14 amino acids. With 1 base removed from V and 3 bases from J, the gap between germline ends came to 7 bases. Germline assignment: CDR1 KGHDR and CDR2 SFDVKD.

This clone was recorded a few times. The chain is built from TRBV6-5 and TRBJ1-2; D remains unclear. V was trimmed by 6 bases and J by 4 bases, leaving 18 bases between them. Germline V lookup: CDR1 MNHEY, CDR2 SVGAGI. This CDR3 region has 15 residues. CDR3 sequence: CASSSDIPTVYGYTF. The DNA for the CDR3 is TGTGCCAGCAGCTCTGACATACCAACCGTCTATGGCTACACCTTC.

The J gene is TRBJ2-3, the V gene TRBV7-8; D might be TRBD1 (5 bases). The germline V gene encodes CDR1 SGHVS and CDR2 FQNEAQ. CDR3 size: 15 residues. With 6 bases removed from V and 2 bases from J, the gap between germline ends came to 15 bases. The CDR3 protein is CASRDTFKYTDTQYF. The CDR3 region has the DNA TGTGCCAGCAGGGACACCTTTAAGTACACAGATACGCAGTATTTT.

This chain links TRBV7-9 with TRBJ1-6, with D possibly matching TRBD1 (5 bases). Germline CDR1 and CDR2: SEHNR and FQNEAQ (reference sequence). V lost 5 bases to trimming and J lost 7 bases, with 18 bases between them. This CDR3 comprises 16 residues. The CDR3 DNA is TGTGCCAGCAGCACATCGTCCGGGGGAGGGAATTCACCCCTCCACTTT. Its protein is CASSTSSGGGNSPLHF. The full variable domain, in which reference TRBV7-9 and TRBJ1-6 provide the parts outside the CDR3, is DTGVSQNPRHKITKRGQNVTFRCDPISEHNRLYWYRQTLGQGPEFLTYFQNEAQLEKSRLLSDRFSAERPKGSFSTLEIQRTEQGDSAMYLCASSTSSGGGNSPLHFGNGTRLTVT.

The rearrangement links TRBV24-1 to TRBJ2-2; 10 bases line up with TRBD1. CDR1 is KGHDR and CDR2 is SFDVKD in the germline V gene. The CDR3 spans 15 residues. J was trimmed by 6 bases and V by 4 bases; bases with no gene match: 4. CDR3 residues: CATSERDRGSGELFF. The DNA for the CDR3 is TGTGCCACCAGTGAGCGGGACAGGGGATCCGGGGAGCTGTTTTTT.

This clone was seen just once. V is TRBV5-5 and J is TRBJ1-5; possibly TRBD1 for D (6 bases). Trimming took off 0 bases at V and 4 bases at J, with 14 bases between the two ends. The CDR3 spans 16 residues. CDR1 is SGHKS, CDR2 YYEKEE, per germline (reference sequence). This chain's CDR3 is CASSLGVGAINQPQHF. CDR3 DNA sequence: TGTGCCAGCAGCTTGGGCGTGGGGGCAATTAATCAGCCCCAGCATTTT.

V and J are TRBV5-1 and TRBJ1-1; a possible D gene is TRBD1 (5 bases). Per germline, CDR1 SGHRS and CDR2 YFSETQ. Trimming cost V 0 bases and J 1 base, with 7 bases left between them. The CDR3 length is 14 residues. CDR3 bases: TGCGCCAGCAGCTTGGAGACAGAGAACACTGAAGCTTTCTTT. It specifies CASSLETENTEAFF.

This chain uses TRBV27 with TRBJ2-3, with 7 bases identical to TRBD2. With 2 bases clipped from V and 4 bases from J, the junction kept 0 bases outside the gene matches. Looked up from germline, CDR1 is MNHEY and CDR2 is SMNVEV (reference sequence). This CDR3 contains 13 residues. The CDR3 coding sequence is TGTGCCAGCAGTTTACGGGGGGCAGATACGCAGTATTTT. Translating it yields CASSLRGADTQYF.

The rearrangement links TRBV5-1 to TRBJ2-5; weak D call: TRBD2 (5 bases). Per germline, CDR1 SGHRS and CDR2 YFSETQ. Trimming removed 2 bases at V and 1 base at J, with 9 bases between. The CDR3 sequence is 14 residues long. The DNA for the CDR3 is TGCGCCAGCAGCTTAGGGAGCGTCCAAGAGACCCAGTACTTC. Protein sequence: CASSLGSVQETQYF.

This clone was counted a few times. The chain has TRBV6-6 and TRBJ1-2; tentatively, D is TRBD1 (5 bases). Deletions cut 5 bases from V and 1 base from J, with 23 bases between. From germline, CDR1 is MNHNY and CDR2 SVGAGI (reference sequence). The CDR3 covers 18 residues. The DNA for the CDR3 is TGTGCCAGCAGTCAATATAAGGAAAGGGGAGGAGGTAACTATGGCTACACCTTC. The encoded protein is CASSQYKERGGGNYGYTF.

The V gene is TRBV5-4, the J gene TRBJ1-1, with TRBD1 as a possible D gene (5 bases). V was pared by 10 bases and J by 1 base, with 14 bases between. The CDR3 spans 13 residues. Germline CDR1 and CDR2: SGHNT and YYREEE (reference sequence). The CDR3 loop reads CALGSGQNTEAFF. As DNA, the CDR3 is TGTGCCTTGGGAAGTGGACAGAACACTGAAGCTTTCTTT.

The rearrangement uses TRBV6-6 and TRBJ2-3; D possibly corresponds to TRBD1 (6 bases). This CDR3 region has 18 residues. V lost 5 bases, J lost 0 bases, and 21 bases lay in between. Germline CDR1 is MNHNY and CDR2 is SVGAGI (reference sequence). CDR3 sequence (DNA): TGTGCCAGCAGTCCCCCGCCAAGGGGGTATACTAGCACAGATACGCAGTATTTT. This translates into CASSPPPRGYTSTDTQYF.

This chain joins TRBV6-5 and TRBJ1-2; possibly TRBD1 for D (6 bases). The CDR3 spans 14 residues. Trimming removed 0 bases from V and 6 bases from J, with 11 bases in between. Germline-derived CDR1 and CDR2 are MNHEY and SVGAGI. The CDR3 loop is CASSYSRRGNGYTF. As DNA, the CDR3 is TGTGCCAGCAGTTACTCGCGCAGGGGAAATGGCTACACCTTC.

The chain couples TRBV27 to TRBJ1-2; D gene uncertain. The CDR3 runs to 12 residues. V was pared by 5 bases and J by 8 bases, with 12 bases between. Germline V gives CDR1 MNHEY, CDR2 SMNVEV (reference sequence). The CDR3 sequence is CASSPYRGGYTF. The DNA of the CDR3 is TGTGCCAGCAGTCCCTACCGAGGGGGCTACACCTTC.

V gene TRBV12-3 or TRBV12-4 combines with J gene TRBJ1-1, with 7 positions matching TRBD1. V lost 5 bases, J lost 7 bases, and 4 bases stayed unmatched. The CDR3 has 12 amino acids. The CDR3 here is CASSPGGDEAFF. The CDR3, as DNA: TGTGCCAGCAGTCCAGGGGGAGATGAAGCTTTCTTT.

This rearrangement joins TRBV7-9 to TRBJ1-2; D is perhaps TRBD1 (5 bases). The V gene's germline CDR1 is SEHNR and CDR2 FQNEAQ (reference sequence). The CDR3 is 15 amino acids. Trimming cost V 0 bases and J 8 bases, with 16 bases left between them. CDR3 loop: CASSLAGGPARGYTF. As DNA, the CDR3 is TGTGCCAGCAGCTTAGCGGGGGGTCCTGCTAGAGGCTACACCTTC.

This clone appeared a single time. The chain recombines TRBV30 with TRBJ1-4; 8 positions agree with TRBD1. Unmatched junction bases numbered 9, after V lost 2 bases and J lost 16 bases. The CDR3 loop spans 12 amino acids. Per the germline V gene, CDR1 is GTSNPN and CDR2 is SVGIG (reference sequence). The CDR3 coding sequence is TGTGCCTGGAGTAACCCCGGACAGGGAAAGTTTTTT. It yields the protein CAWSNPGQGKFF.

The chain carries TRBV27 and TRBJ1-2; 11 bases are shared with TRBD1. The CDR3 totals 14 residues. Germline loops: CDR1 MNHEY, CDR2 SMNVEV (reference sequence). After removal of 4 bases from V and 6 bases from J, the junction contained 4 bases not matched to a gene. In DNA, the CDR3 is TGTGCCAGCAGTTGGGGACAGGGGGGCGATGGCTACACCTTC. Protein: CASSWGQGGDGYTF.

The V call is TRBV6-6, the J call TRBJ1-1; 8 positions agree with TRBD1. The germline V gene encodes CDR1 MNHNY and CDR2 SVGAGI (reference sequence). The CDR3 sequence is 12 residues long. With V trimmed by 5 bases and J by 4 bases, 0 bases remained unmatched. The CDR3 loop is CASSDRGTEAFF. DNA for the CDR3: TGTGCCAGCAGTGACAGGGGCACTGAAGCTTTCTTT.

This chain connects TRBV3-1 (or the pseudogene TRBV3-2) to TRBJ1-1; D is undetermined. V was pared by 1 base and J by 2 bases, with 8 bases between. Germline CDR1 LGHDT, CDR2 YNNKEL (reference sequence). The CDR3 contains 14 residues. Here the CDR3 reads CASSQVRFNTEAFF. Here the CDR3 DNA reads TGTGCCAGCAGCCAAGTCAGGTTTAACACTGAAGCTTTCTTT.

This clone was seen only once. The chain has TRBV10-3 and TRBJ1-5; no reliable D call. The CDR3 has 13 amino acids. Trimming removed 3 bases at V and 6 bases at J, with 9 bases between. CDR1 ENHRY and CDR2 SYGVKD come from the germline V gene. In DNA, the CDR3 is TGTGCCATCAGTGAAACCGTGGCTCAGCCCCAGCATTTT. Protein sequence: CAISETVAQPQHF.

The chain links TRBV5-1 to TRBJ2-3; D may be TRBD2 (6 bases). Germline values: CDR1 SGHRS, CDR2 YFSETQ. The CDR3 has 16 residues. The ends were cut back, 0 bases at V and 1 base at J, with 12 bases in the middle. As DNA, the CDR3 is TGCGCCAGCAGCTTGGACGTGGGGGGAGGCACAGATACGCAGTATTTT. This encodes CASSLDVGGGTDTQYF.

This clone was seen more than once but under ten times. The J gene is TRBJ2-1, the V gene TRBV5-1, with 11 bases aligning to TRBD2. CDR1 is SGHRS, CDR2 YFSETQ, per germline. With V trimmed by 4 bases and J by 7 bases, 7 bases remained unmatched. The CDR3 loop spans 15 amino acids. Written as DNA, the CDR3 is TGCGCCAGCAGCCCTGTTAGCGGGGGGGCGAATGAGCAGTTCTTC. It encodes CASSPVSGGANEQFF.

The rearrangement links TRBV27 to TRBJ2-2, with 9 bases that match TRBD1. The CDR3 runs to 17 residues. Trimming took 2 bases from V and 7 from J; bases not matched to a gene: 11. CDR1 MNHEY and CDR2 SMNVEV come from the germline V gene (reference sequence). For the CDR3, the DNA is TGTGCCAGCAGTTTAATTCACAGGGGGCGGAACGGCGGGGAGCTGTTTTTT. It yields the protein CASSLIHRGRNGGELFF.